This TCR beta chain was captured in a study of early T cells in non-severe SARS-CoV-2 infection. Study-wide background: Sequencing of bulk RNA from unsorted whole blood was done, without chain pairing. Study-wide points: Missing private and CD4 specificities, VDJdb matching favored anti-spike CD8 responses.

Individual cDNA molecules were tagged with unique molecular identifiers, the study reported. TCRdb re-called the 5' RACE reads with MiXCR, one entry per CDR3 protein. The sample records some 28,000 distinct CDR3 sequences, less than 10% being singletons. This clonotype has ten or more counts. Its antigen remains unidentified. The sequence derives from an adult who was a healthcare worker with PCR-confirmed SARS-CoV-2 infection or an uninfected control (not recorded which). The sequencing input was whole blood.

CDR3 protein: CASSLESGRRELFF. The CDR3 region has the DNA TGCGCCAGCAGCTTGGAATCCGGGAGGAGGGAGCTGTTTTTT. The chain combines TRBV5-1 with TRBJ2-2; 7 positions match TRBD2. This CDR3 contains 14 residues. J was trimmed by 9 bases and V by 0 bases; bases with no gene match: 5. The germline V gene encodes CDR1 SGHRS and CDR2 YFSETQ.